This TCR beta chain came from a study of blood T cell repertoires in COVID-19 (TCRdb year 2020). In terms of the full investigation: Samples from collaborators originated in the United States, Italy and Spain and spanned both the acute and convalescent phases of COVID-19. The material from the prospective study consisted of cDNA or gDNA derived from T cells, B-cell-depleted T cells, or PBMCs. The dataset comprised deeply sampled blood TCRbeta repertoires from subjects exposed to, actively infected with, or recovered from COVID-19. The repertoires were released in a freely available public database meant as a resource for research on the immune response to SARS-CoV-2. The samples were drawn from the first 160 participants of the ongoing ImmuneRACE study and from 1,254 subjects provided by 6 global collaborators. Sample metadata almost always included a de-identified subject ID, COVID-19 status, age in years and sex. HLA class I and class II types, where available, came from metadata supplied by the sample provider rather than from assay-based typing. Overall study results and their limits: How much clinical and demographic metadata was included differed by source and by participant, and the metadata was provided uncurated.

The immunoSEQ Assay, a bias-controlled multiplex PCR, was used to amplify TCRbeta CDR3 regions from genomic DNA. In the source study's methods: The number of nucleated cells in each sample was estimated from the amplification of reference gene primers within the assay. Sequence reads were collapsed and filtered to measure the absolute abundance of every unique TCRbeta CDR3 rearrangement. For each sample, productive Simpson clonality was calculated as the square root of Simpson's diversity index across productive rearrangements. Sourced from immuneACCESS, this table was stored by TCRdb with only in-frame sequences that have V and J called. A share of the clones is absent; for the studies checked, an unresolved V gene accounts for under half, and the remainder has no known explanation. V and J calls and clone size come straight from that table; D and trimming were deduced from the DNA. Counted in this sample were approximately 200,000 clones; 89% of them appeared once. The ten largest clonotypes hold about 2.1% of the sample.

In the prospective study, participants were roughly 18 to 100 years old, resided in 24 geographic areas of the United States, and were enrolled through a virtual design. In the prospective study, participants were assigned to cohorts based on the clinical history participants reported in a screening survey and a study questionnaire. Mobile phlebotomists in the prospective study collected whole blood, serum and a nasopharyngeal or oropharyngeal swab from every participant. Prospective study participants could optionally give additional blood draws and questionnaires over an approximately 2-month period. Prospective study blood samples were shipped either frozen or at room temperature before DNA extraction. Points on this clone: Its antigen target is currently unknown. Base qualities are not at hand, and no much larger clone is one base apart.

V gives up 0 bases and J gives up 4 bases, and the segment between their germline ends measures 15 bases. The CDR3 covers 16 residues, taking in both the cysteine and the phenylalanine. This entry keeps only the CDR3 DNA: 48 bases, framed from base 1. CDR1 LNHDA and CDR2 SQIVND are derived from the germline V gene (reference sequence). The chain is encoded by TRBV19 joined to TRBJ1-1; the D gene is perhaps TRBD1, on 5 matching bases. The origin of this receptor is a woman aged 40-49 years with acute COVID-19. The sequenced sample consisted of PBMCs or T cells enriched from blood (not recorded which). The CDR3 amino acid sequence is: CASSIDRGRVPTEAFF. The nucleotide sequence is TGTGCCAGTAGTATAGATCGTGGCAGGGTCCCCACTGAAGCTTTCTTT.